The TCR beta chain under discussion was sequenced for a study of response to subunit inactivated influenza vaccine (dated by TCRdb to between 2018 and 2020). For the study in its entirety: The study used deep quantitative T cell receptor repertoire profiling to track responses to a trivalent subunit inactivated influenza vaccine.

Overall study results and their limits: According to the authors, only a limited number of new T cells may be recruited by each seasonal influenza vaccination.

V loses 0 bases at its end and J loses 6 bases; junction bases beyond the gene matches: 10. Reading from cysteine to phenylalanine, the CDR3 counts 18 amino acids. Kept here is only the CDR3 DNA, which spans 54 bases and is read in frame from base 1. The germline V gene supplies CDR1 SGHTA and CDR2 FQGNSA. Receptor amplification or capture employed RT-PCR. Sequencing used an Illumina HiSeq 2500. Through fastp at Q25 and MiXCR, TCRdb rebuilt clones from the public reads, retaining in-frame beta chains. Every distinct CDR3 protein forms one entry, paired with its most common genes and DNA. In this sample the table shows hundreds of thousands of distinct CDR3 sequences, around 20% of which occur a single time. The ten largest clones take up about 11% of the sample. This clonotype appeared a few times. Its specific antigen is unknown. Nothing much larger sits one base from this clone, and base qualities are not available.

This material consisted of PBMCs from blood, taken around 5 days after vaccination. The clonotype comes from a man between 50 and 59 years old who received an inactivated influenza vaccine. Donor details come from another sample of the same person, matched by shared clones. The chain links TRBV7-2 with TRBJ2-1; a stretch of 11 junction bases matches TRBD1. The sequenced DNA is TGTGCCAGCAGCTTAGCCGGGACAGGGGGAAGACCGTTCAATGAGCAGTTCTTC. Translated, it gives CASSLAGTGGRPFNEQFF. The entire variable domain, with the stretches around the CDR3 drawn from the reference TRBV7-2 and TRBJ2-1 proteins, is GAGVSQSPSNKVTEKGKDVELRCDPISGHTALYWYRQSLGQGLEFLIYFQGNSAPDKSGLPSDRFSAERTGGSVSTLTIQRTQQEDSAVYLCASSLAGTGGRPFNEQFFGPGTRLTVL.